Presented here are 32 T cell receptor beta chains from one specimen sequenced in a study of T cell responses to AZD1222 COVID-19 vaccine. Assay: immunoSEQ multiplex PCR; the TCRdb copy retains only in-frame clones and omits some. Found here are about 150,000 clones, 85% to 95% of them singletons; the top ten hold 1.5% to 2%. Sequencing was performed on peripheral blood, taken on day 0 of AZD1222 vaccination. All receptors come from an adult in good health.

The chain couples TRBV18 to TRBJ2-1, with 9 nucleotides matching TRBD1. The J segment lost 3 bases and the V segment lost 4 bases, leaving 4 bases of the junction unmatched. Germline V lookup: CDR1 KGHSH, CDR2 LQKENI. The CDR3 contains 15 residues. Here the CDR3 DNA reads TGTGCCAGCTCACTAGGGACAGGGCTCTACAATGAGCAGTTCTTC. As protein: CASSLGTGLYNEQFF.

This clone showed up just once. V gene TRBV27 combines with J gene TRBJ1-4; D is perhaps TRBD1 (5 bases). The CDR3 consists of 14 residues. Germline V lookup: CDR1 MNHEY, CDR2 SMNVEV (reference sequence). The ends were cut back, 6 bases at V and 1 base at J, with 9 bases in the middle. CDR3 sequence reads: CASSDSRTNEKLFF. CDR3 in DNA: TGTGCCAGCAGCGACAGCAGAACTAATGAAAAACTGTTTTTT.

The chain joins TRBV21-1 to TRBJ1-1. TRBV21-1 is assigned pseudogene status. The CDR3 extends over 16 amino acids. The CDR3 loop is CASSKEGRPLNTEAFF. CDR3 DNA: TGTGCCAGCAGCAAAGAGGGCCGACCCCTGAACACTGAAGCTTTCTTT.

The rearrangement links TRBV19 to TRBJ1-6; D is ambiguous. Germline V gene lookup returns CDR1 LNHDA and CDR2 SQIVND (reference sequence). The germline V and J ends were trimmed by 5 bases and 3 bases, with 17 bases remaining between them. This CDR3 is built from 17 residues. As DNA, the CDR3 is TGTGCCAGTAGTCTGGATGGTACGACCTTCTATAATTCACCCCTCCACTTT. Amino acid sequence: CASSLDGTTFYNSPLHF.

V is TRBV7-6 and J is TRBJ2-2; a possible D gene is TRBD2 (5 bases). V lost 1 base, J lost 0 bases, and 9 bases lay in between. Germline CDR1 is SGHVS and CDR2 is FNYEAQ. This CDR3 spans 16 amino acids. The CDR3: CASSLVTRPNTGELFF. The CDR3 bases are TGTGCCAGCAGCTTAGTAACTAGGCCGAACACCGGGGAGCTGTTTTTT.

V usage is TRBV9 and J usage is TRBJ2-2, with D perhaps matching TRBD2 (6 bases). The CDR3 runs 13 residues. Germline values: CDR1 SGDLS, CDR2 YYNGEE. Trimming removed 5 bases at V and 6 bases at J, with 11 bases between. This CDR3 reads CASSWREPGELFF. The CDR3 DNA reads as TGTGCCAGCAGTTGGAGGGAGCCCGGGGAGCTGTTTTTT.

V gene TRBV7-2 combines with J gene TRBJ1-1, with D maybe TRBD1 (6 bases). The CDR3 is 15 amino acids. The germline CDR1 and CDR2 sequences are SGHTA and FQGNSA. Trimming took 7 bases from V and 4 from J, leaving 19 bases between them. The CDR3 DNA is TGTGCCAGCACAGGGGCCGTCAAAGCGGGCACTGAAGCTTTCTTT. Translated, it gives CASTGAVKAGTEAFF.

This rearrangement joins TRBV4-1 to TRBJ1-4; D unclear. This CDR3 is 15 amino acids long. The V end lost 6 bases, the J end lost 5 bases, and 16 bases lay between the germline ends. Germline CDR1 MGHRA, CDR2 YSYEKL. CDR3 protein: CASRRTDGLNEKLFF. The CDR3 DNA is TGCGCCAGCAGGCGAACGGACGGATTGAATGAAAAACTGTTTTTT.

The chain links TRBV10-3 to TRBJ1-3; D not certain. V lost 8 bases and J lost 3, with 8 bases in between. Germline V CDR1 and CDR2: ENHRY, SYGVKD. The CDR3 spans 12 residues. The CDR3 protein is CAIGQSGNTIYF. The CDR3, as DNA: TGTGCCATCGGCCAGAGTGGAAACACCATATATTTT.

This chain connects TRBV20-1 to TRBJ1-1; perhaps TRBD1 as D (5 bases). The germline V gene has CDR1 DFQATT and CDR2 SNEGSKA (reference sequence). The CDR3 is 13 residues long. V was shortened by 3 bases and J by 6 bases, with 14 bases between the two germline ends. The CDR3 spells CSASGVGVSEAFF. In DNA form, the CDR3 reads TGCAGTGCTAGTGGTGTAGGGGTCTCTGAAGCTTTCTTT.

The chain joins TRBV3-1 (or the pseudogene TRBV3-2) to TRBJ2-2, with 8 bases lining up with TRBD2. V dropped 4 bases and J dropped 5; count of bases not matched to a gene: 3. The CDR3 spans 14 residues. In germline, CDR1 is LGHDT, CDR2 YNNKEL (reference sequence). CDR3 sequence reads: CASSPAGGTGELFF. As DNA, the CDR3 is TGTGCCAGCAGCCCGGCGGGGGGAACCGGGGAGCTGTTTTTT.

The V and J genes are TRBV5-8 and TRBJ1-5; tentative D call: TRBD1 (5 bases). V was pared by 0 bases and J by 5 bases, with 12 bases between. This CDR3 region has 15 residues. In germline, CDR1 is SGHTS, CDR2 YDEGEE. CDR3 loop: CASSLEQGWDQPQHF. DNA of the CDR3: TGTGCCAGCAGCTTGGAGCAGGGTTGGGATCAGCCCCAGCATTTT.

V and J are TRBV27 and TRBJ2-5; TRBD2 matches 10 bases. V was clipped by 3 bases and J by 5 bases; unmatched bases: 6. This CDR3 is 15 amino acids long. Germline V gene data show CDR1 as MNHEY and CDR2 as SMNVEV (reference sequence). CDR3 loop: CASSLVLAGVETQYF. Here the CDR3 DNA reads TGTGCCAGCAGTTTGGTGCTAGCGGGAGTGGAGACCCAGTACTTC.

The chain combines TRBV7-9 with TRBJ1-6; a weak D match, TRBD1 (6 bases). Germline CDR1 reads SEHNR; CDR2 reads FQNEAQ (reference sequence). Deletions cut 4 bases from V and 5 bases from J, with 12 bases between. The CDR3 loop spans 15 amino acids. As DNA, the CDR3 is TGTGCCAGCAGCTCTACACAGGGCAATAATTCACCCCTCCACTTT. Translation gives CASSSTQGNNSPLHF.

V is TRBV28 and J is TRBJ1-6, with 7 bases matching TRBD1. The CDR3 contains 14 residues. Trimming at V came to 3 bases and at J to 11 bases, leaving 7 bases not matched to a gene. The germline V gene encodes CDR1 MDHEN and CDR2 SYDVKM. The CDR3 DNA reads TGTGCCAGCAGTTTTTTTAACACAGGGGCACCCCTCCACTTT. Protein: CASSFFNTGAPLHF.

The CDR3 coding sequence is TGTGCCAGTAGAAATCATGCAGGGCAAACTAATGAAAAACTGTTTTTT. As protein: CASRNHAGQTNEKLFF. The chain uses TRBV19 and TRBJ1-4; D is possibly TRBD1 (5 bases). The germline V gene encodes CDR1 LNHDA and CDR2 SQIVND (reference sequence). V lost 6 bases and J 1 base, leaving 15 bases between the germline ends. CDR3 length: 16 amino acids.

This sequence joins TRBV15 and TRBJ1-4, with 8 bases that match TRBD1. The V gene end was trimmed by 6 bases and the J gene end by 1 base; junction bases not matched to a gene: 10. The CDR3 runs to 17 residues. The V gene's germline CDR1 is LNHNV and CDR2 YYDKDF (reference sequence). CDR3 sequence reads: CATRPDIQGVTNEKLFF. The CDR3 nucleotides read TGTGCCACCAGACCAGACATACAGGGGGTAACTAATGAAAAACTGTTTTTT.

V is TRBV5-6 and J is TRBJ1-1, with TRBD1 as a possible D gene (5 bases). V gave up 1 base and J gave up 3 bases, with 13 bases separating them. The CDR3 runs to 15 residues. From germline, CDR1 is SGHDT and CDR2 YYEEEE. CDR3 amino acids: CASSLRQLLDTEAFF. The DNA of the CDR3 is TGTGCCAGCAGCTTGAGACAGCTTCTTGACACTGAAGCTTTCTTT.

The chain is built from TRBV9 and TRBJ2-3, with D possibly matching TRBD2 (6 bases). Germline values: CDR1 SGDLS, CDR2 YYNGEE. V was clipped by 1 base and J by 4 bases, with 19 bases between them. The CDR3 runs 17 residues. The CDR3 spells CASSVSFRAGRADTQYF. CDR3 nucleotide sequence: TGTGCCAGCAGCGTATCATTTAGGGCGGGGCGGGCAGATACGCAGTATTTT.

The rearrangement joins TRBV6-2 or TRBV6-3 to TRBJ2-3; D possibly matches TRBD1 or TRBD2 (5 bases each). V shed 2 bases and J shed 0 bases, with 18 bases lying between them. The CDR3 extends over 18 amino acids. Looked up from germline, CDR1 is MNHEY and CDR2 is SVGEGT. The CDR3 sequence is CASSYRGTLEASTDTQYF. The CDR3 nucleotides read TGTGCCAGCAGTTACCGAGGGACGCTCGAGGCTAGCACAGATACGCAGTATTTT.

CDR3 sequence: CASSETRTGRIAGYTF. The CDR3 DNA reads TGTGCCAGCAGTGAAACCCGGACAGGGAGGATCGCTGGCTACACCTTC. The chain has TRBV2 and TRBJ1-2; 8 nucleotides agree with TRBD1. Germline CDR1 SNHLY, CDR2 FYNNEI. This CDR3 region has 16 residues. Trimming at V came to 2 bases and at J to 7 bases, leaving 12 bases not matched to a gene.

This chain connects TRBV2 to TRBJ2-2; D possibly corresponds to TRBD1 (5 bases). Trimming shortened V by 6 bases and J by 5 bases, and 13 bases separated the two germline ends. The CDR3 contains 14 residues. Germline V gives CDR1 SNHLY, CDR2 FYNNEI. This chain's CDR3 is CASSRQTETGELFF. CDR3 DNA sequence: TGTGCCAGCAGCCGACAGACTGAAACCGGGGAGCTGTTTTTT. Full variable domain (outside the CDR3, taken from reference TRBV2 and TRBJ2-2): EPEVTQTPSHQVTQMGQEVILRCVPISNHLYFYWYRQILGQKVEFLVSFYNNEISEKSEIFDDQFSVERPDGSNFTLKIRSTKLEDSAMYFCASSRQTETGELFFGEGSRLTVL.

The V and J genes are TRBV6-5 and TRBJ2-7; 12 bases agree with TRBD2. CDR3 length: 15 residues. CDR1 is MNHEY and CDR2 is SVGAGI in the germline V gene. Trimming cost V 6 bases and J 3 bases; bases outside gene matches: 6. The CDR3 loop is CASRRLAGENYEQYF. CDR3 bases: TGTGCCAGCAGACGACTAGCGGGAGAAAACTACGAGCAGTACTTC.

The rearrangement joins TRBV4-1 to TRBJ2-1, with 8 bases matching TRBD1. This CDR3 has 13 residues. Germline trimming cut 2 bases from V and 8 bases from J; bases unmatched to any gene: 2. Germline V gives CDR1 MGHRA, CDR2 YSYEKL. DNA of the CDR3: TGCGCCAGCAGCCAACGACAGGGGTATGAGCAGTTCTTC. Residues: CASSQRQGYEQFF.

The rearrangement links TRBV5-1 to TRBJ2-5; 9 positions agree with TRBD1. The V and J ends lost 6 bases and 5 bases, in that order; junction bases with no gene match: 8. This CDR3 region has 14 residues. Germline assignment: CDR1 SGHRS and CDR2 YFSETQ. The CDR3 DNA reads as TGCGCCAGCATGGAACAGGGGGCCTGGGAGACCCAGTACTTC. Amino acid sequence: CASMEQGAWETQYF.

The V gene is TRBV6-5, the J gene TRBJ1-2; tentative D call: TRBD1 (6 bases). The V end was cut by 6 bases, the J end by 8 bases, with 13 bases between. CDR3 length equals 12 residues. CDR1 is MNHEY and CDR2 is SVGAGI in the germline V gene. CDR3 DNA: TGTGCCAGCAGCCTAACAGGGAACGGCTACACCTTC. It codes for CASSLTGNGYTF.

CDR3 nucleotide sequence: TGTGCCAGCAGCCCTCGAAACTACTACAATGAGCAGTTCTTC. Amino acids: CASSPRNYYNEQFF. The chain joins TRBV7-3 to TRBJ2-1; unclear D gene. Deletions cut 5 bases from V and 3 bases from J, with 11 bases between. The CDR3 extends over 14 amino acids. Germline V lookup: CDR1 SGHTA, CDR2 FQGTGA.

The chain couples TRBV19 to TRBJ2-1; 12 bases agree with TRBD2. J lost 7 bases, V lost 4 bases, and 8 bases had no gene match. The CDR3 length is 16 residues. CDR1 is LNHDA, CDR2 SQIVND, per germline (reference sequence). CDR3 nucleotides: TGTGCCAGTAGTAAGCCCACTAGCGGGAGGTTAAATGAGCAGTTCTTC. It yields the protein CASSKPTSGRLNEQFF.

The J gene is TRBJ2-7, the V gene TRBV27; 12 bases align to TRBD1. The trim removed 6 bases at V and 9 bases at J, leaving 9 bases unmatched. The CDR3 sequence is 14 residues long. Germline values: CDR1 MNHEY, CDR2 SMNVEV (reference sequence). The CDR3 DNA reads as TGTGCCAGCAGCCGCCGGGACAGGGGGCCTGGGCAGTACTTC. It yields the protein CASSRRDRGPGQYF.

V gene TRBV5-1 combines with J gene TRBJ2-7; 9 positions match TRBD2. The germline CDR1 and CDR2 sequences are SGHRS and YFSETQ. The CDR3 is 15 amino acids. After removal of 4 bases from V and 2 bases from J, the junction contained 7 bases not matched to a gene. CDR3 protein: CASSKLAGLPYEQYF. In nucleotides, the CDR3 is TGCGCCAGCAGCAAACTAGCGGGTCTCCCCTACGAGCAGTACTTC.

CDR3 protein: CASSLVVGGLKENEQFF. In DNA, the CDR3 is TGTGCCAGCAGCTTGGTCGTTGGGGGACTAAAAGAGAATGAGCAGTTCTTC. The rearrangement joins TRBV7-8 to TRBJ2-1, with 7 bases lining up with TRBD2. The CDR3 runs to 17 residues. From germline, CDR1 is SGHVS and CDR2 FQNEAQ. Losses at the gene ends were 3 bases for V and 7 bases for J; bases not matched to a gene: 15.

The rearrangement links TRBV19 to TRBJ1-5; the match to TRBD1 covers 7 bases. Losses at the gene ends were 7 bases for V and 7 bases for J; bases not matched to a gene: 7. There are 13 residues in the CDR3. Germline V lookup: CDR1 LNHDA, CDR2 SQIVND (reference sequence). The CDR3 DNA is TGTGCCAGTACAAGGGGGCAGGGACAGCCCCAGCATTTT. Amino acid sequence: CASTRGQGQPQHF.